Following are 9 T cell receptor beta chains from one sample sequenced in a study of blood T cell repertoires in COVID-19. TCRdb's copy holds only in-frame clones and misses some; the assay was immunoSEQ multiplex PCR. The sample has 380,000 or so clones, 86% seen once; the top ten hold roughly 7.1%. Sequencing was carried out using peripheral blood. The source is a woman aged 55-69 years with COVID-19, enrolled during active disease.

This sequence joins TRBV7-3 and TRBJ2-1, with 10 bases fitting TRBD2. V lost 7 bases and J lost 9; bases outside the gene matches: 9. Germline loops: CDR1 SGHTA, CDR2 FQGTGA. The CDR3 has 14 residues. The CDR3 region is CASTPSGGEGEQFF. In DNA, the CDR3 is TGTGCCAGCACGCCCAGCGGGGGGGAGGGTGAGCAGTTCTTC.

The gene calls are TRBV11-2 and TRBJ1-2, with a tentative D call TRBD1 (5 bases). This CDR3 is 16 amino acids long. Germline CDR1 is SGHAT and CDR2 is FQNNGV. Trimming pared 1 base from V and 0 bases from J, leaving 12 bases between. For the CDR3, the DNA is TGTGCCAGCAGCTTAGCAGGGACTGGAGCTAACTATGGCTACACCTTC. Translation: CASSLAGTGANYGYTF.

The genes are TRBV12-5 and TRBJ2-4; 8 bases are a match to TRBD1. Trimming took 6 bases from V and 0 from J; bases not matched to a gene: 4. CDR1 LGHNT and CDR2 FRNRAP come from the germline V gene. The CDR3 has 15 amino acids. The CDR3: CASGPDRVAKNIQYF. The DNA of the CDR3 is TGTGCTAGTGGACCGGACAGGGTAGCCAAAAACATTCAGTACTTC.

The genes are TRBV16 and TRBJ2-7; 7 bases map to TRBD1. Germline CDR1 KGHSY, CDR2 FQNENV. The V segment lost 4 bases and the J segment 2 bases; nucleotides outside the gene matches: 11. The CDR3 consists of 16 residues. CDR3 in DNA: TGTGCCAGCAGCCCAGGCTCCGGGACAGACGCCTACGAGCAGTACTTC. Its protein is CASSPGSGTDAYEQYF.

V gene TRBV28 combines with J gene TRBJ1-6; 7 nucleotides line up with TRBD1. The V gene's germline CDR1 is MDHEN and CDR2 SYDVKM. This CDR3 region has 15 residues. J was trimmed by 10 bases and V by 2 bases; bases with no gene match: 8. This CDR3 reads CASSLIGGGGSPLHF. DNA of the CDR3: TGTGCCAGCAGTTTAATAGGGGGCGGGGGGTCACCCCTCCACTTT.

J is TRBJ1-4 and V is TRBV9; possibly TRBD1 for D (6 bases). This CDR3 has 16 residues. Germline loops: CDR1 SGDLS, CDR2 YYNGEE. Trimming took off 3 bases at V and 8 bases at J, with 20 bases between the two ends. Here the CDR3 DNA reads TGTGCCAGCAGCGGCCTGGGGGGGCAGACCGGGGAAAAACTGTTTTTT. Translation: CASSGLGGQTGEKLFF.

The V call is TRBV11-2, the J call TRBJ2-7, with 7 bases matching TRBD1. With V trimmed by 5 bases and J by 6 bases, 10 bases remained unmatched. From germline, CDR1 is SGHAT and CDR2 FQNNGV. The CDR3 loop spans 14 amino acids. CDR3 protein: CASSALRQGVEQYF. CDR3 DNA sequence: TGTGCCAGCAGCGCATTAAGACAGGGTGTCGAGCAGTACTTC.

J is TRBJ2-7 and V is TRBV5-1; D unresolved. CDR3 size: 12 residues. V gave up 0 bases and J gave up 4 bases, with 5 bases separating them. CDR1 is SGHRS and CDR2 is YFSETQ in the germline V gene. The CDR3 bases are TGCGCCAGCAGCTTGGAATATTACGAGCAGTACTTC. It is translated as CASSLEYYEQYF.

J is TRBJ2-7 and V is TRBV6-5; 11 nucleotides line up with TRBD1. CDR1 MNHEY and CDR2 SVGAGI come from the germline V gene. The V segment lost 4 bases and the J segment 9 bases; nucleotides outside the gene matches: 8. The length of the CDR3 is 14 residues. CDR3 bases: TGTGCCAGCAGTTCCCCCTCGGACAGGGGGCTGCAGTACTTC. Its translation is CASSSPSDRGLQYF.